This T cell receptor (beta chain) was retrieved from a study of cytomegalovirus exposure and HLA in healthy donors (dated by TCRdb to the late 2010s). Some background on the complete study: According to a later analysis, the roughly 120 validation repertoires were produced on the same platform as the approximately 620 repertoires of the first cohort. Besides the first cohort of more than 650 subjects, a separate validation cohort made up of 120 different subjects was used. The aim of the study was to test whether cataloging public T cell receptors could identify signatures of past pathogen exposure. The study combined high-throughput TCR immunosequencing, statistical association of individual TCRs with disease status, and machine learning to predict cytomegalovirus infection status.

As concerns this clone: Its antigen is still unknown. Base-call qualities are not available, and no considerably larger clone is one nucleotide away.

Summary of the overall study and its limitations: The study listed approximately 150 TCR beta chains as associated with cytomegalovirus. A later analysis had no HLA typing for the validation cohort, so co-occurrence there was scored across all 110 or so repertoires. Across donors, most TCR sequences were observed very rarely, whereas some public TCRs were present in many individuals. In vitro tests confirmed that three of the cytomegalovirus-associated TCR beta chains recognize cytomegalovirus antigens. Subsequent analysis determined that TCRs grouped into clusters in the first cohort also showed a tendency toward co-occurrence across the 130 or so validation repertoires, and 94% of cluster scores exceeded 0. In both the original and validation cohorts, the classifier was reported to diagnose cytomegalovirus status with high specificity and sensitivity. It was suggested by the authors that the approach could potentially be generalized to other disease states and immunological phenotypes.

Looking up the germline V gene (reference sequence) yields CDR1 LNHDA and CDR2 SQIVND. The CDR3 measures 14 amino acids from cysteine to phenylalanine. Only the CDR3 DNA is retained, 42 bases long and in frame from the first base. Relative to germline, V is 1 base shorter and J is 6 bases shorter, with 13 bases between their ends. The library was produced with the immunoSEQ multiplex PCR assay. On the study's bioinformatics: A statistical classification framework was built for diagnosing cytomegalovirus status from the catalog of TCR beta chain sequences. This is the immuneACCESS table as TCRdb keeps it, with only in-frame sequences that have V and J called. A part of the clones is gone; compared with another copy, unresolved V genes explain less than half, and the rest is unexplained. V and J calls and clone size are as listed in that table; D and trimming were resolved from the DNA. The sample has roughly 50,000 clones on record, roughly nine tenths of them singletons. Roughly 1% of the sample is taken by the ten largest.

The donors belonged to the validation cohort of around 120 subjects, which was separate from the approximately 680-subject first cohort. The rearrangement combines TRBV19 with TRBJ2-7; the best D guess is TRBD2, with 6 bases matching. Material for sequencing was PBMCs. The sequence came from a young man in good health and CMV-seronegative. The CDR3 is CASSIGAGTGEQYF. The DNA reads as follows: TGTGCCAGTAGTATAGGCGCGGGAACGGGCGAGCAGTACTTC.